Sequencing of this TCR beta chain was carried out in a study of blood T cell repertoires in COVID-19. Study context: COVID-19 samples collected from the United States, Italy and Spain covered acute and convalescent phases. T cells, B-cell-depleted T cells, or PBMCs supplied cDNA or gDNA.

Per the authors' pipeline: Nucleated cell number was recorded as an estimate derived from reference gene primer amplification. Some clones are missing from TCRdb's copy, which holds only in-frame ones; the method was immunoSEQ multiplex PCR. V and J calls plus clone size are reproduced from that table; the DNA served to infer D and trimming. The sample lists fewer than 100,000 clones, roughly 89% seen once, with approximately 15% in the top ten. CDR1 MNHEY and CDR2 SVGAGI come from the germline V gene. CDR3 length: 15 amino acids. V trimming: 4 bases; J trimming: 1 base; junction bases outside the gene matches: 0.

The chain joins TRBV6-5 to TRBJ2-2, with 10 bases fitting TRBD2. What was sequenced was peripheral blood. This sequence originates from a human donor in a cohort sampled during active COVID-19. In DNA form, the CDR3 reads TGTGCCAGCAGTTTAGCGGGAGGGAACACCGGGGAGCTGTTTTTT. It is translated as CASSLAGGNTGELFF.